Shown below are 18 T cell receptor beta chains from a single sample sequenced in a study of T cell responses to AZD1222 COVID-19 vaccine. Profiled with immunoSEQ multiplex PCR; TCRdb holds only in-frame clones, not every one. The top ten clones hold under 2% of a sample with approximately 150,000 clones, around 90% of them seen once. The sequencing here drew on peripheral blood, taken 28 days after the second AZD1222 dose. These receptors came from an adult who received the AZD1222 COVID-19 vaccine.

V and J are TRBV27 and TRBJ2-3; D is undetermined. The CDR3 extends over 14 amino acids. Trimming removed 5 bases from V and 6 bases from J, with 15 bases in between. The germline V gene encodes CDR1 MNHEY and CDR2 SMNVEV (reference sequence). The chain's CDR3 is CASSPKAGSDTQYF. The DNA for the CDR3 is TGTGCCAGCAGTCCCAAAGCCGGTTCCGATACGCAGTATTTT.

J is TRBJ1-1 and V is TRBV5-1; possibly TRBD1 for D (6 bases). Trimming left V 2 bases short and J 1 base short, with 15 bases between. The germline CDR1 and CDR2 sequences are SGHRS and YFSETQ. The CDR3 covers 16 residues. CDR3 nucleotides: TGCGCCAGCAGCTTCGGCAGAAGAGGGGGGAACACTGAAGCTTTCTTT. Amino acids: CASSFGRRGGNTEAFF.

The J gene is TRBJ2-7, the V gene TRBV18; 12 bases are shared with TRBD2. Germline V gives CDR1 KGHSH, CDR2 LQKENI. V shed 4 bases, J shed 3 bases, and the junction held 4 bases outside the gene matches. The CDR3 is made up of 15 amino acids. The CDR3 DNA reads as TGTGCCAGCTCACAGACTAGCGGGAGTGTCTACGAGCAGTACTTC. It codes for CASSQTSGSVYEQYF.

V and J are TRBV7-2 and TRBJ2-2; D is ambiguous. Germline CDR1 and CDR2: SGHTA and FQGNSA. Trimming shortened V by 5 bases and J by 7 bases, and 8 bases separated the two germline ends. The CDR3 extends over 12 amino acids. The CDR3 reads CASSPLGGELFF. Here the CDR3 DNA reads TGTGCCAGCAGCCCACTTGGCGGGGAGCTGTTTTTT.

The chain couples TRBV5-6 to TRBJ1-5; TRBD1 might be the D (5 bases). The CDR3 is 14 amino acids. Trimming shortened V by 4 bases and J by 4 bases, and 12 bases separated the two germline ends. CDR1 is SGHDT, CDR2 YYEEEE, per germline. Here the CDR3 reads CASSGGLANQPQHF. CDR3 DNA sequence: TGTGCCAGCAGCGGGGGACTGGCTAATCAGCCCCAGCATTTT.

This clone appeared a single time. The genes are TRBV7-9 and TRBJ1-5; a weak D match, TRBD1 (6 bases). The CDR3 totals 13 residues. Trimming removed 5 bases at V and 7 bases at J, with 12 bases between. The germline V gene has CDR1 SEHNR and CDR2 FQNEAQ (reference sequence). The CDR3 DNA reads TGTGCCAGCAGCCTACAGGGTACACAGCCCCAGCATTTT. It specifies CASSLQGTQPQHF.

DNA for the CDR3: TGTGCCAGCAGTTATCGGGCTAGACACTACGAGCAGTACTTC. It is translated as CASSYRARHYEQYF. The chain is built from TRBV6-5 and TRBJ2-7; D is unclear. There are 14 residues in the CDR3. Germline V gene sequence: CDR1 MNHEY, CDR2 SVGAGI. Deletions cut 3 bases from V and 3 bases from J, with 12 bases between.

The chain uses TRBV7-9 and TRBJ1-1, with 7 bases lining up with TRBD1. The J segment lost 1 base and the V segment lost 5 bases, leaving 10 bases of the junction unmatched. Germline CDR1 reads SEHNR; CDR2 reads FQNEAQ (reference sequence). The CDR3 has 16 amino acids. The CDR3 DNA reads TGTGCCAGCAGCCCCAAGTGGGGACAGCAGAACACTGAAGCTTTCTTT. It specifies CASSPKWGQQNTEAFF.

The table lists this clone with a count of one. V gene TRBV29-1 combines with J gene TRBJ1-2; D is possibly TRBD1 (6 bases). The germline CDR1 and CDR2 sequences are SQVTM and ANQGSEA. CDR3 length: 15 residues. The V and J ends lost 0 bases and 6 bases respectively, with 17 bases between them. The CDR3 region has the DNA TGCAGCGTTGAAGATCTCGGGGGCCGAGGGGATGGCTACACCTTC. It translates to CSVEDLGGRGDGYTF.

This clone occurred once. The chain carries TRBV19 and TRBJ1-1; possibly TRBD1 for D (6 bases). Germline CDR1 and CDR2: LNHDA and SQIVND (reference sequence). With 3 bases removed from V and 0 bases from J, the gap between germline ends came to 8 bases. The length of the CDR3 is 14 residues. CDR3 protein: CASSIGGLNTEAFF. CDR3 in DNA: TGTGCCAGTAGTATCGGGGGGCTGAACACTGAAGCTTTCTTT.

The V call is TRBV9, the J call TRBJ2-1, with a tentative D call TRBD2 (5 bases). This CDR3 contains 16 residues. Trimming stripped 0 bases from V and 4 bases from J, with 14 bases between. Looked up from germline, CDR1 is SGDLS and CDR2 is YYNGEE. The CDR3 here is CASSVEAEAAYNEQFF. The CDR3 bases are TGTGCCAGCAGCGTAGAAGCGGAGGCCGCATACAATGAGCAGTTCTTC.

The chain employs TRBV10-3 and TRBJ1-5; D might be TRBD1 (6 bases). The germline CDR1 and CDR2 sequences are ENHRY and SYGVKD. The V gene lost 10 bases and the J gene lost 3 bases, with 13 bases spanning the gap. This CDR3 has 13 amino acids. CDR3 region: CATQRTDNQPQHF. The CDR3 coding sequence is TGTGCCACCCAGCGGACAGACAATCAGCCCCAGCATTTT.

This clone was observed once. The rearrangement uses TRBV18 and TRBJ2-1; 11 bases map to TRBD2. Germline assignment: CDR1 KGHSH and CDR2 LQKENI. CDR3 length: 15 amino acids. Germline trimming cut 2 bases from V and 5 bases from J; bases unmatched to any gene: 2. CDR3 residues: CASSPTSGRDNEQFF. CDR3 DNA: TGTGCCAGCTCACCAACTAGCGGGAGAGACAATGAGCAGTTCTTC.

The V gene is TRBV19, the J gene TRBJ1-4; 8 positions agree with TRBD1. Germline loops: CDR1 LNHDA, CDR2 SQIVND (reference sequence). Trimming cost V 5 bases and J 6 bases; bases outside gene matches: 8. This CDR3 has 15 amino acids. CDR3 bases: TGTGCCAGTAGTGTATCCGGGACAGGTCATGAAAAACTGTTTTTT. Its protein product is CASSVSGTGHEKLFF.

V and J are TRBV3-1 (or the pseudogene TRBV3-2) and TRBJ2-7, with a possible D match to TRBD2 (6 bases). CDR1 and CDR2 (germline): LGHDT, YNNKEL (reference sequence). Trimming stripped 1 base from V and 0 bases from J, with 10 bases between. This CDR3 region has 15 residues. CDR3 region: CASSQGGLISYEQYF. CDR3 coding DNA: TGTGCCAGCAGCCAAGGGGGACTCATCTCCTACGAGCAGTACTTC.

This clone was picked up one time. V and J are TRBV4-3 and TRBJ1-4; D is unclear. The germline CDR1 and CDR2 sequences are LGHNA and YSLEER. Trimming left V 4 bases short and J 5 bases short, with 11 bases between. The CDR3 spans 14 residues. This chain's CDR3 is CASSPLTGNEKLFF. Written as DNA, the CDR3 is TGCGCCAGCAGCCCTTTAACTGGGAATGAAAAACTGTTTTTT.

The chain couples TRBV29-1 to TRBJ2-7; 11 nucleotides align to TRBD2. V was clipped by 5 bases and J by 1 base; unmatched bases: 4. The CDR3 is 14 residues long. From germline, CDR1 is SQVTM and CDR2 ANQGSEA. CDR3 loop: CSVTGTSGSYEQYF. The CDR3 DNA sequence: TGCAGCGTTACCGGGACTAGCGGATCCTACGAGCAGTACTTC.

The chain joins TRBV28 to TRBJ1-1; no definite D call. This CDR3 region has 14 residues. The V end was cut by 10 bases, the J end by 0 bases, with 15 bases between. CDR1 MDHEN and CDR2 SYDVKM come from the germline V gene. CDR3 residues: CATTGFWMNTEAFF. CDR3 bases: TGTGCCACCACTGGGTTCTGGATGAACACTGAAGCTTTCTTT.